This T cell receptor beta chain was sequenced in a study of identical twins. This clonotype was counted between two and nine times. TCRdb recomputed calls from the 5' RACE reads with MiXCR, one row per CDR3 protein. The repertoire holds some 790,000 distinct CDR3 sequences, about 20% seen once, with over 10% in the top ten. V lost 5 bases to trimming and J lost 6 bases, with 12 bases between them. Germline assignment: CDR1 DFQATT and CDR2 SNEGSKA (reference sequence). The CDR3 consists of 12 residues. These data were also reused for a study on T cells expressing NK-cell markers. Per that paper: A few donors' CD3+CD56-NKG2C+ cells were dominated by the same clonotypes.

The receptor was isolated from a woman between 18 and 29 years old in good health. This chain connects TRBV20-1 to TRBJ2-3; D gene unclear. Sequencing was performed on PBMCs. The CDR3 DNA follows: TGCAGTGCTCCTCACCCCGGGGATACGCAGTATTTT. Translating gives CSAPHPGDTQYF.